Included here is one TCR beta chain sequence, with context. Its cognate antigen is unknown. It was with a sample-barcoded 5' primer and a J-beta primer mix that a second PCR of roughly 6 to 12 cycles was run. Each of the samples gave a minimum of 2.5 million paired-end reads that contained CDR3. MiXCR, run by TCRdb on the 5' RACE reads, gives a single entry per CDR3 protein. The table has around 690,000 distinct CDR3 sequences, 58% seen once. This sample is part of a study of blood T cells in healthy people across ages. Notes on the study in general: Age showed a roughly linear inverse relationship with TCR beta diversity per million T cells. Among long-lived donors, naive CD4+ cells were more numerous and diversity higher than in aged donors.

Per germline, CDR1 MGHRA and CDR2 YSYEKL. V lost 0 bases, J lost 3 bases, and 11 bases lay in between. The CDR3 runs to 15 residues. The sample consisted of blood. The chain carries TRBV4-1 and TRBJ1-1; D gene uncertain. This sequence was found in a man in his sixties in good health. CDR3 in amino acids: CASSQDLSGYTEAFF. The CDR3 DNA is TGCGCCAGCAGCCAAGATCTATCGGGGTACACTGAAGCTTTCTTT.